These 29 T cell receptor beta chains were all obtained from the same sample, sequenced in a study of shared clonotypes between healthy human individuals. Data came from immunoSEQ multiplex PCR; TCRdb stores just in-frame clones and leaves some out. Counted here are 550,000 to 750,000 clones, around 95% occurring once; the ten biggest clones make up about 0.11%. Naive CD8 cells comprised CD45RO-negative, CCR7-positively selected cells, excluding terminally differentiated effector memory CD45RA+ cells. The sample was naive CD8+ T cells sorted from blood. Receptor source: a woman between 25 and 40 years old in good health.

The chain couples TRBV29-1 to TRBJ1-5; D gene unclear. The CDR3 length is 11 residues. Germline V gene sequence: CDR1 SQVTM, CDR2 ANQGSEA. V was shortened by 8 bases and J by 7 bases, with 12 bases between the two germline ends. The CDR3 loop is CSTRRGQPQHF. CDR3 DNA sequence: TGCAGCACTCGACGGGGACAGCCCCAGCATTTT.

V gene TRBV9 combines with J gene TRBJ2-1; 7 bases are shared with TRBD2. Germline V gene lookup returns CDR1 SGDLS and CDR2 YYNGEE. After removal of 3 bases from V and 0 bases from J, the junction contained 6 bases not matched to a gene. The CDR3 runs to 16 residues. The CDR3 DNA reads as TGTGCCAGCAGCGGATCGGGGGGTAGCTCCTACAATGAGCAGTTCTTC. This codes for CASSGSGGSSYNEQFF.

A remark on this clone: At the DNA level, this CDR3 is encoded by other sequences in the same sample as well. J is TRBJ2-1 and V is TRBV27; no reliable D call. The CDR3 has 13 residues. Germline CDR1 is MNHEY and CDR2 is SMNVEV (reference sequence). Trimming stripped 4 bases from V and 3 bases from J, with 7 bases between. The CDR3 DNA follows: TGTGCCAGCAGTTCGGCTGTCTACAATGAGCAGTTCTTC. Translation: CASSSAVYNEQFF.

The CDR3 nucleotides read TGTGCCAGCAATGCCGGGACAGGGGCGCACCAGTTTTTT. This codes for CASNAGTGAHQFF. This chain connects TRBV28 to TRBJ1-4; 10 nucleotides match TRBD1. This CDR3 contains 13 residues. V shed 7 bases, J shed 16 bases, and the junction held 12 bases outside the gene matches. Germline CDR1 MDHEN, CDR2 SYDVKM. Together with reference TRBV28 and TRBJ1-4, the CDR3 gives the full variable domain: DVKVTQSSRYLVKRTGEKVFLECVQDMDHENMFWYRQDPGLGLRLIYFSYDVKMKEKGDIPEGYSVSREKKERFSLILESASTNQTSMYLCASNAGTGAHQFFGSGTQLSVL.

The chain employs TRBV15 and TRBJ1-5; D unclear. The germline gives CDR1 LNHNV, CDR2 YYDKDF (reference sequence). The V gene lost 5 bases and the J gene lost 10 bases, with 15 bases spanning the gap. The CDR3 sequence is 13 residues long. CDR3: CATSEVTVQPQHF. The CDR3 DNA sequence: TGTGCCACCAGCGAAGTTACGGTACAACCCCAGCATTTT.

The genes are TRBV9 and TRBJ2-6; no firm D call. Germline assignment: CDR1 SGDLS and CDR2 YYNGEE. This CDR3 is built from 15 residues. V was clipped by 6 bases and J by 0 bases, with 10 bases between them. CDR3 coding DNA: TGTGCCAGCAATGACGGGTACTCTGGGGCCAACGTCCTGACTTTC. Amino acid sequence: CASNDGYSGANVLTF.

The rearrangement joins TRBV6-5 to TRBJ2-7; tentative D call: TRBD2 (6 bases). The CDR3 consists of 12 residues. CDR1 is MNHEY and CDR2 is SVGAGI in the germline V gene. Trimming cost V 7 bases and J 1 base, with 8 bases left between them. This chain's CDR3 is CASTGDSYEQYF. The DNA of the CDR3 is TGTGCCAGCACGGGAGATTCCTACGAGCAGTACTTC.

This sequence joins TRBV5-1 and TRBJ1-2; 10 bases line up with TRBD1. The V and J ends lost 4 bases and 5 bases, in that order; junction bases with no gene match: 8. The CDR3 consists of 15 residues. Germline CDR1 and CDR2: SGHRS and YFSETQ. The DNA of the CDR3 is TGCGCCAGCAGCCCCCGGGACAGGGGAGGGTATGGCTACACCTTC. Translation gives CASSPRDRGGYGYTF.

The V and J genes are TRBV6-4 and TRBJ2-7; D possibly uses TRBD1 or TRBD2 (5 bases each). Deletions cut 4 bases from V and 4 bases from J, with 17 bases between. The CDR3 contains 15 residues. Germline V gene data show CDR1 as MRHNA and CDR2 as SNTAGT. The CDR3 bases are TGTGCCAGCAGTGCCTTTGGGGGTGAACCTTACGAGCAGTACTTC. Protein: CASSAFGGEPYEQYF.

V usage is TRBV7-9 and J usage is TRBJ2-3, with TRBD2 matching over 10 bases. With V trimmed by 3 bases and J by 4 bases, 7 bases remained unmatched. Germline CDR1 SEHNR, CDR2 FQNEAQ (reference sequence). CDR3 length equals 16 residues. CDR3 residues: CASSFTLAGVPDTQYF. The CDR3, as DNA: TGTGCCAGCAGCTTTACCCTAGCGGGAGTTCCAGATACGCAGTATTTT.

V gene TRBV29-1 combines with J gene TRBJ1-2; TRBD1 matches at 9 bases. CDR1 and CDR2 from the germline V gene are SQVTM and ANQGSEA. This CDR3 region has 15 residues. J was trimmed by 4 bases and V by 5 bases; bases with no gene match: 11. The CDR3 is CSVPGQGARGYGYTF. CDR3 in DNA: TGCAGCGTTCCGGGACAGGGCGCCCGTGGCTATGGCTACACCTTC.

As DNA, the CDR3 is TGTGCCAGCAGTTTTTCGGGGGAGCAGTTCTTC. Translated: CASSFSGEQFF. The V gene is TRBV27, the J gene TRBJ2-1; D is possibly TRBD2 (5 bases). This CDR3 is 11 amino acids long. The V and J ends lost 3 bases and 10 bases respectively, with 7 bases between them. Per the germline V gene, CDR1 is MNHEY and CDR2 is SMNVEV (reference sequence).

This chain links TRBV7-9 with TRBJ1-1; TRBD1 aligns across 7 bases. Germline loops: CDR1 SEHNR, CDR2 FQNEAQ (reference sequence). The V gene end was trimmed by 3 bases and the J gene end by 8 bases; junction bases not matched to a gene: 3. This CDR3 spans 12 amino acids. The CDR3 reads CASSFGQAEAFF. The DNA of the CDR3 is TGTGCCAGCAGCTTCGGACAGGCCGAAGCTTTCTTT.

This clone was observed a handful of times. This chain joins TRBV7-3 and TRBJ2-1, with 7 bases that match TRBD1. This CDR3 has 15 amino acids. In germline, CDR1 is SGHTA, CDR2 FQGTGA. V dropped 6 bases and J dropped 5; count of bases not matched to a gene: 10. Here the CDR3 DNA reads TGTGCCAGCAGTCTGACAGGGTGGCGGGACAATGAGCAGTTCTTC. It is translated as CASSLTGWRDNEQFF.

This clone appeared once. This chain uses TRBV4-1 with TRBJ2-2; TRBD2 might be the D (6 bases). This CDR3 has 14 amino acids. Trimming took 8 bases from V and 5 from J, leaving 15 bases between them. Per germline, CDR1 MGHRA and CDR2 YSYEKL. CDR3 sequence (DNA): TGCGCCAGCGCGGGGTTCGAAGGTACCGGGGAGCTGTTTTTT. Residues: CASAGFEGTGELFF.

The sample holds one count of this clone. The chain employs TRBV7-6 and TRBJ2-2; a weak D match, TRBD1 (6 bases). Trimming took 3 bases from V and 4 from J, leaving 12 bases between them. The germline CDR1 and CDR2 sequences are SGHVS and FNYEAQ. The CDR3 is made up of 15 amino acids. The CDR3 reads CASSLGQGSTGELFF. The DNA for the CDR3 is TGTGCCAGCAGCTTGGGCCAGGGGAGCACCGGGGAGCTGTTTTTT.

This clone was seen once. The V gene is TRBV7-8, the J gene TRBJ2-7, with 12 bases identical to TRBD2. The CDR3 spans 16 residues. CDR1 is SGHVS and CDR2 is FQNEAQ in the germline V gene. Trimming cost V 6 bases and J 4 bases; bases outside gene matches: 10. CDR3 residues: CASSRLAGEGVYEQYF. CDR3 coding DNA: TGTGCCAGCAGTCGACTAGCGGGAGAGGGGGTTTACGAGCAGTACTTC.

The rearrangement joins TRBV27 to TRBJ2-5; D remains ambiguous. The DNA end is a closer match to TRBJ2-7, so the J assignment may be wrong. This CDR3 contains 14 residues. CDR1 is MNHEY, CDR2 SMNVEV, per germline (reference sequence). CDR3 DNA: TGTGCCAGCAGTTCCGGAGAAAAGGTCTACGAGCAGTACTTC. Translating it yields CASSSGEKVYEQYF.

The chain has TRBV6-5 and TRBJ2-5; 8 bases align to TRBD2. The CDR3 totals 13 residues. The J segment lost 5 bases and the V segment lost 6 bases, leaving 5 bases of the junction unmatched. The germline gives CDR1 MNHEY, CDR2 SVGAGI. The CDR3 nucleotides read TGTGCCAGCAGGCGGACTAGCTCGGAGACCCAGTACTTC. Residues: CASRRTSSETQYF.

This clone occurred once. The gene calls are TRBV4-2 and TRBJ2-3; D unclear. The CDR3 is made up of 16 amino acids. V gave up 0 bases and J gave up 0 bases, with 10 bases separating them. CDR1 and CDR2 from the germline V gene are LGHNA and YNFKEQ. CDR3 DNA: TGTGCCAGCAGCCAAGAAAAGCGCACAAGCACAGATACGCAGTATTTT. Its protein is CASSQEKRTSTDTQYF.

This clone was detected once. The genes are TRBV28 and TRBJ2-5; D not resolved. V shed 4 bases and J shed 4 bases, with 7 bases lying between them. Germline V lookup: CDR1 MDHEN, CDR2 SYDVKM. The CDR3 has 12 residues. This CDR3 reads CASSYTGETQYF. DNA for the CDR3: TGTGCCAGCAGTTACACCGGAGAGACCCAGTACTTC.

This CDR3 is CASSLTRGTGGTDTQYF. CDR3 sequence (DNA): TGTGCCAGCAGTTTAACCCGGGGGACAGGGGGCACAGATACGCAGTATTTT. The chain combines TRBV28 with TRBJ2-3; 10 bases fit TRBD1. Trimming took 2 bases from V and 1 from J; bases not matched to a gene: 6. Germline CDR1 is MDHEN and CDR2 is SYDVKM. CDR3 length: 17 residues. Complete variable domain (other parts from reference TRBV28 and TRBJ2-3): DVKVTQSSRYLVKRTGEKVFLECVQDMDHENMFWYRQDPGLGLRLIYFSYDVKMKEKGDIPEGYSVSREKKERFSLILESASTNQTSMYLCASSLTRGTGGTDTQYFGPGTRLTVL.

V is TRBV9 and J is TRBJ2-2; a weak D match, TRBD1 (5 bases). From germline, CDR1 is SGDLS and CDR2 YYNGEE. V lost 3 bases and J 6 bases, leaving 9 bases between the germline ends. The length of the CDR3 is 13 residues. In nucleotides, the CDR3 is TGTGCCAGCAGCGGCCAGGGTTCCGGGGAGCTGTTTTTT. Translating it yields CASSGQGSGELFF. Together with reference TRBV9 and TRBJ2-2, the CDR3 gives the full variable domain: DSGVTQTPKHLITATGQRVTLRCSPRSGDLSVYWYQQSLDQGLQFLIQYYNGEERAKGNILERFSAQQFPDLHSELNLSSLELGDSALYFCASSGQGSGELFFGEGSRLTVL.

V is TRBV19 and J is TRBJ2-1, with 10 nucleotides matching TRBD2. Germline V CDR1 and CDR2: LNHDA, SQIVND (reference sequence). The V segment lost 5 bases and the J segment 2 bases; nucleotides outside the gene matches: 6. The CDR3 spans 16 residues. The CDR3 spells CASSDPSGRAYNEQFF. DNA for the CDR3: TGTGCCAGTAGTGACCCAAGCGGGAGGGCCTACAATGAGCAGTTCTTC. Looking up the rest from reference TRBV19 and TRBJ2-1 gives the full variable domain: DGGITQSPKYLFRKEGQNVTLSCEQNLNHDAMYWYRQDPGQGLRLIYYSQIVNDFQKGDIAEGYSVSREKKESFPLTVTSAQKNPTAFYLCASSDPSGRAYNEQFFGPGTRLTVL.

The genes are TRBV6-1 and TRBJ1-3; possibly TRBD1 for D (5 bases). V shed 6 bases and J shed 0 bases, with 12 bases lying between them. The CDR3 contains 15 residues. Germline lookup yields CDR1 MNHNS and CDR2 SASEGT. CDR3 loop: CASRDRDSSGNTIYF. The DNA for the CDR3 is TGTGCCAGCAGAGACCGGGACTCCTCTGGAAACACCATATATTTT.

V usage is TRBV11-2 and J usage is TRBJ2-3; TRBD2 matches at 11 bases. From germline, CDR1 is SGHAT and CDR2 FQNNGV. CDR3 length equals 18 residues. V was clipped by 5 bases and J by 2 bases; unmatched bases: 12. Here the CDR3 reads CASSPRGTSGSFTDTQYF. CDR3 DNA sequence: TGTGCCAGCAGCCCCCGGGGTACTAGCGGGAGCTTCACAGATACGCAGTATTTT. The full variable domain, rest sourced from reference TRBV11-2 and TRBJ2-3, is EAGVAQSPRYKIIEKRQSVAFWCNPISGHATLYWYQQILGQGPKLLIQFQNNGVVDDSQLPKDRFSAERLKGVDSTLKIQPAKLEDSAVYLCASSPRGTSGSFTDTQYFGPGTRLTVL.

The chain combines TRBV4-1 with TRBJ2-7; D perhaps matches TRBD2 (7 bases). Germline lookup yields CDR1 MGHRA and CDR2 YSYEKL. This CDR3 is 17 amino acids long. Between the trimmed V and J ends, which lost 0 bases and 4 bases, there was a span of 19 bases. CDR3 nucleotide sequence: TGCGCCAGCAGCCAAGATCCTGGGAGGGGGGGCTTTTACGAGCAGTACTTC. It specifies CASSQDPGRGGFYEQYF.

The genes are TRBV2 and TRBJ2-7, with D unclear. The CDR3 runs 15 residues. V was clipped by 5 bases and J by 0 bases, with 14 bases between them. The germline gives CDR1 SNHLY, CDR2 FYNNEI. The CDR3 bases are TGTGCCAGCAGTCAATGGTTAGGGTCCTCCTACGAGCAGTACTTC. Its protein product is CASSQWLGSSYEQYF.

The chain uses TRBV28 and TRBJ1-5; no reliable D call. The germline CDR1 and CDR2 sequences are MDHEN and SYDVKM. V lost 7 bases and J lost 9, with 10 bases in between. This CDR3 is built from 11 residues. The CDR3: CASTNLGPQHF. CDR3 DNA: TGTGCCAGCACCAACCTCGGGCCCCAGCATTTT.